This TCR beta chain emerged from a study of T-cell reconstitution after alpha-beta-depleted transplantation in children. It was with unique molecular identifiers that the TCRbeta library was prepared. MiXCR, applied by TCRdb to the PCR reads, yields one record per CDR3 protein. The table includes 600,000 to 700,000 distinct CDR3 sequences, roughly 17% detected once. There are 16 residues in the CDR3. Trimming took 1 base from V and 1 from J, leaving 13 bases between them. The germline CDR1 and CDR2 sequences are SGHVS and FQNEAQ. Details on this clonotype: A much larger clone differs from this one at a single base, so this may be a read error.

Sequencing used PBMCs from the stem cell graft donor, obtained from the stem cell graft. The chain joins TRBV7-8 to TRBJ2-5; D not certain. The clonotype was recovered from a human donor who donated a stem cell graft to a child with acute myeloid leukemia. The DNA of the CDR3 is TGTGCCAGCAGCTTAGAGATGTATGGCAGCCAAGAGACCCAGTACTTC. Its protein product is CASSLEMYGSQETQYF.